The table lists the clone carrying this TCR beta chain with a count of one. The entry originates in a study of blood T cell repertoires in COVID-19. Whole-study context: The origin of the acute and convalescent COVID-19 samples was the United States, Italy and Spain.

The authors' processing: Counts of nucleated cells, estimated from reference gene primer amplification, were obtained. Profiled with immunoSEQ multiplex PCR; TCRdb holds only in-frame clones, not every one. The DNA gave D and trimming, while V, J and clone size come from that table. The sample consists of around 120,000 clones, roughly 87% of them appearing once. Material: peripheral blood. The sequence came from a human donor in a cohort sampled during active COVID-19.

For the CDR3, the DNA is TGTGCCAGCTCACCACAATTACTCTCTGGAAACACCATATATTTT. Amino acids: CASSPQLLSGNTIYF. The chain recombines TRBV18 with TRBJ1-3; D remains unclear. Trimming stripped 1 base from V and 0 bases from J, with 7 bases between. There are 15 residues in the CDR3. Germline assignment: CDR1 KGHSH and CDR2 LQKENI. Drawing the rest from reference TRBV18 and TRBJ1-3, the complete variable domain is NAGVMQNPRHLVRRRGQEARLRCSPMKGHSHVYWYRQLPEEGLKFMVYLQKENIIDESGMPKERFSAEFPKEGPSILRIQQVVRGDSAAYFCASSPQLLSGNTIYFGEGSWLTVV.